These 12 T cell receptor beta chains were sequenced from one sample in a study of OX40 agonist ivuxolimab in advanced cancers. Produced via immunoSEQ multiplex PCR; TCRdb's table is partial and in-frame only. Counted here are tens of thousands of clones, approximately 81% occurring once; the ten biggest clones make up 5.5% to 7%. The source material was CD4+ or CD8+ T cells sorted from blood, sampled in a trial of the OX40 agonist ivuxolimab. These receptors were collected from an adult with an advanced solid tumor such as melanoma, head and neck, liver or kidney cancer.

Details on this clone: The same CDR3 arises from other DNA sequences in this sample as well. The CDR3 protein is CASSPGTGGNQPQHF. DNA for the CDR3: TGTGCCAGCAGCCCCGGGACCGGGGGCAATCAGCCCCAGCATTTT. V usage is TRBV7-8 and J usage is TRBJ1-5; D may be TRBD1 (5 bases). This CDR3 has 15 residues. Germline V gene lookup returns CDR1 SGHVS and CDR2 FQNEAQ. The V and J ends lost 5 bases and 2 bases respectively, with 13 bases between them.

The chain employs TRBV6-5 and TRBJ1-4; 9 positions match TRBD1. Germline CDR1 MNHEY, CDR2 SVGAGI. J gave up 10 bases and V 7 bases, and 10 bases lay outside the gene matches. The CDR3 extends over 14 amino acids. The CDR3 loop is CASNPGTGSGKLFF. The CDR3 DNA sequence: TGTGCCAGCAACCCCGGGACAGGGAGCGGAAAACTGTTTTTT.

The chain joins TRBV4-3 to TRBJ1-5; D not resolved. The CDR3 is 15 residues long. The germline V and J ends were trimmed by 0 bases and 3 bases, with 9 bases remaining between them. The germline CDR1 and CDR2 sequences are LGHNA and YSLEER. The CDR3 DNA reads TGCGCCAGCAGCCAAGATTTAACAGTCAATCAGCCCCAGCATTTT. This encodes CASSQDLTVNQPQHF.

This chain joins TRBV19 and TRBJ2-2; the D gene could be TRBD1 or TRBD2 (5 bases each). The germline CDR1 and CDR2 sequences are LNHDA and SQIVND (reference sequence). The CDR3 consists of 19 residues. V was pared by 7 bases and J by 0 bases, with 24 bases between. The CDR3 protein is CASIGIIGDHVANTGELFF. CDR3 nucleotide sequence: TGTGCCAGTATCGGTATTATCGGGGACCACGTAGCGAACACCGGGGAGCTGTTTTTT.

The rearrangement uses TRBV9 and TRBJ2-3, with 7 bases lining up with TRBD2. Germline lookup yields CDR1 SGDLS and CDR2 YYNGEE. V was pared by 4 bases and J by 1 base, with 9 bases of the junction left unmatched. This CDR3 contains 16 residues. The CDR3 bases are TGTGCCAGCAGCTCTTCGGGCGGGGGAGGCACAGATACGCAGTATTTT. Residues: CASSSSGGGGTDTQYF.

The chain has TRBV4-2 and TRBJ2-1; weak D call: TRBD1 (6 bases). The ends were cut back, 1 base at V and 11 bases at J, with 9 bases in the middle. The CDR3 length is 12 residues. Germline CDR1 is LGHNA and CDR2 is YNFKEQ. CDR3 in DNA: TGTGCCAGCAGCCAAGGTCAGGGGAAGCAGTTCTTC. Its translation: CASSQGQGKQFF.

V and J are TRBV28 and TRBJ1-5, with 7 nucleotides matching TRBD1. This CDR3 is built from 17 residues. CDR1 is MDHEN and CDR2 is SYDVKM in the germline V gene. J was trimmed by 0 bases and V by 1 base; bases with no gene match: 6. The CDR3 spells CASSLLGQSYSNQPQHF. In nucleotides, the CDR3 is TGTGCCAGCAGTTTATTGGGACAGAGCTATAGCAATCAGCCCCAGCATTTT.

The CDR3 bases are TGTGCCAGCAGCTTGGCGGGAGGTAAACCTGAGCAGTTCTTC. Translating gives CASSLAGGKPEQFF. This chain joins TRBV7-9 and TRBJ2-1; 8 nucleotides line up with TRBD2. The CDR3 extends over 14 amino acids. Germline V CDR1 and CDR2: SEHNR, FQNEAQ (reference sequence). Trimming took 3 bases from V and 9 from J; bases not matched to a gene: 7.

The V gene is TRBV27, the J gene TRBJ2-3; 7 bases are a match to TRBD1. Per the germline V gene, CDR1 is MNHEY and CDR2 is SMNVEV (reference sequence). The CDR3 loop spans 14 amino acids. After removal of 7 bases from V and 1 base from J, the junction contained 5 bases not matched to a gene. The CDR3 region is CASKGAQGTDTQYF. CDR3 DNA sequence: TGTGCCAGCAAGGGGGCGCAGGGCACAGATACGCAGTATTTT.

This clone is a singleton in its sample. The genes are TRBV2 and TRBJ2-5, with D tentatively TRBD1 (5 bases). The V gene's germline CDR1 is SNHLY and CDR2 FYNNEI. This CDR3 comprises 16 residues. Trimming pared 4 bases from V and 2 bases from J, leaving 17 bases between. The CDR3 loop is CASSVGRGWGQETQYF. Written as DNA, the CDR3 is TGTGCCAGCAGTGTGGGAAGGGGTTGGGGACAAGAGACCCAGTACTTC.

The chain employs TRBV11-3 and TRBJ1-1; tentative D call: TRBD1 (5 bases). V lost 3 bases and J 2 bases, leaving 13 bases between the germline ends. The CDR3 has 15 amino acids. Germline lookup yields CDR1 SGHNT and CDR2 YENEEA. The CDR3 spells CASSLRGSPNTEAFF. The CDR3 nucleotides read TGTGCCAGCAGCTTGAGGGGCAGTCCCAACACTGAAGCTTTCTTT.

The V call is TRBV5-1, the J call TRBJ2-7; no firm D call. Germline-derived CDR1 and CDR2 are SGHRS and YFSETQ. Deletions cut 3 bases from V and 5 bases from J, with 15 bases between. CDR3 length: 14 amino acids. The CDR3 DNA follows: TGCGCCAGCAGCTACATAAATGGGGTTAACGAGCAGTACTTC. Its translation: CASSYINGVNEQYF.